This T cell receptor beta chain came from a study of CD8+CD57+ T cells in acquired aplastic anemia. Study-level background: Roughly 3 ug was the average amount of DNA from sorted CD4+ and CD8+ cells.

Study-level findings and limits: There were roughly 30 CD8+ CDR3 sequences that occurred in both patients and controls.

For sequencing, patients were chosen who had shown expansion of CD8+CD57+ cells by flow cytometry. This clonotype has more than one count but fewer than ten. What it recognizes is unknown. Genomic DNA, the template, was used for profiling of the TCR beta VDJ and CDR3. TCRdb used MiXCR to reprocess the reads, holding one entry per CDR3 protein. Of some 120,000 distinct CDR3 sequences listed, approximately 36% are singletons. V was clipped by 7 bases and J by 4 bases, with 7 bases between them. The germline V gene encodes CDR1 SNHLY and CDR2 FYNNEI. There are 11 residues in the CDR3. The chain uses TRBV2 and TRBJ1-1; D remains unclear. This sequence originates from a human donor with aplastic anemia. What was sequenced was sorted CD4+, CD8+, or CD8+CD57+ T cells (not recorded which) from PBMCs. CDR3 protein: CASILSTEAFF. The CDR3 DNA follows: TGTGCCAGCATCCTGAGCACTGAAGCTTTCTTT.